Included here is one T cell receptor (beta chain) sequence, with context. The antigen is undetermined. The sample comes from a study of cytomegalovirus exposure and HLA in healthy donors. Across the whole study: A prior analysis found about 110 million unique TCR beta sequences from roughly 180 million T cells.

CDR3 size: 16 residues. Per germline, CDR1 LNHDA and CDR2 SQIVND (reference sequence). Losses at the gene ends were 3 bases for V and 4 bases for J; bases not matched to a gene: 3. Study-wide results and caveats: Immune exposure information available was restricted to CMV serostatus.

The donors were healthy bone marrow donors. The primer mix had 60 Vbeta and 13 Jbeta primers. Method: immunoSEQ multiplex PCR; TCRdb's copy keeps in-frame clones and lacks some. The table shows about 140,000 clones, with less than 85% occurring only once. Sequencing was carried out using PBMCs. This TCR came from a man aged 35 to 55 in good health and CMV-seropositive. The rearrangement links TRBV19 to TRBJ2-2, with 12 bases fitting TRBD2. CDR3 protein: CASSMLAGGGTGELFF. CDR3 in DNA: TGTGCCAGTAGTATGCTAGCGGGAGGGGGCACCGGGGAGCTGTTTTTT.